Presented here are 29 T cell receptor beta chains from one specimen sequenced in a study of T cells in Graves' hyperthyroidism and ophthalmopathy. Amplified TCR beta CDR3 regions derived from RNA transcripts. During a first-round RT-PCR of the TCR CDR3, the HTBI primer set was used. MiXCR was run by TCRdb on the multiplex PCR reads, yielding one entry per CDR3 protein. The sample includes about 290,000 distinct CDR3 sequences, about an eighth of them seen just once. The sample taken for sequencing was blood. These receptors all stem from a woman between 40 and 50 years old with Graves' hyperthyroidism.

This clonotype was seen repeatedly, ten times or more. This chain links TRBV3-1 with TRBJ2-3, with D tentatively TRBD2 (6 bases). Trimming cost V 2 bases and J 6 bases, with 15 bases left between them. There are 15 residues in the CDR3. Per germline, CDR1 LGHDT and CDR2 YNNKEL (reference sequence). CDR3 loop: CASSQLGGGADTQYF. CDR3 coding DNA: TGTGCCAGCAGCCAATTGGGAGGAGGGGCGGATACGCAGTATTTT.

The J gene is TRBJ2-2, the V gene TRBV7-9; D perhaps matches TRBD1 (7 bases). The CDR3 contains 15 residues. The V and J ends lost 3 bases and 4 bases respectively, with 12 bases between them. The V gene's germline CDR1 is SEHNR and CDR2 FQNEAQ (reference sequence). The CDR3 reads CASSFSGGPTGELFF. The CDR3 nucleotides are TGTGCCAGCAGCTTCTCAGGGGGGCCCACCGGGGAGCTGTTTTTT.

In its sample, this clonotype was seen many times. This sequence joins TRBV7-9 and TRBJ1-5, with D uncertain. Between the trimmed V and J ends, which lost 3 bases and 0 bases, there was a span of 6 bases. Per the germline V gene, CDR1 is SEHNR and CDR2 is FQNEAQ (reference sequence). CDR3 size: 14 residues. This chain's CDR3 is CASSFDHSNQPQHF. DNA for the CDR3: TGTGCCAGCAGCTTCGATCATAGCAATCAGCCCCAGCATTTT.

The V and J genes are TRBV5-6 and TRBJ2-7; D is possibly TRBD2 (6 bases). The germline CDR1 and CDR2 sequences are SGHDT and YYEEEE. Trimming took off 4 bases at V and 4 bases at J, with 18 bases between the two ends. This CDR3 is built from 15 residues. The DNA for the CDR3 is TGTGCCAGCAGCCCCCGGGACTCCATGACGTACGAGCAGTACTTC. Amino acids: CASSPRDSMTYEQYF.

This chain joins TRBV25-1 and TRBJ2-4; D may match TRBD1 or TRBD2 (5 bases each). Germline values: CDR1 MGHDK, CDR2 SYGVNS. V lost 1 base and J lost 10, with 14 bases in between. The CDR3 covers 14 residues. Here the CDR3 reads CASSESGPKGIQYF. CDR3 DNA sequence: TGTGCCAGCAGTGAATCGGGGCCAAAAGGGATTCAGTACTTC.

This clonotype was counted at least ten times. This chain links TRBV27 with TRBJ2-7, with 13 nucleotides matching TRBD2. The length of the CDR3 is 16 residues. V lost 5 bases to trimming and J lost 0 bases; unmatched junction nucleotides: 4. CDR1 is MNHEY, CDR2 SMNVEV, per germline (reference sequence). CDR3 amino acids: CASSRTSGGLSYEQYF. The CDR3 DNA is TGTGCCAGCAGTCGGACTAGCGGGGGCCTCTCCTACGAGCAGTACTTC.

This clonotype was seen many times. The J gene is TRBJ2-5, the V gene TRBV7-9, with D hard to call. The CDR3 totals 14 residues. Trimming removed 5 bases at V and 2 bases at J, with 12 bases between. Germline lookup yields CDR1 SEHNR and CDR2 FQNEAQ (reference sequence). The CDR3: CASSPNRNQETQYF. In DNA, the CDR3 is TGTGCCAGCAGCCCTAACAGAAATCAAGAGACCCAGTACTTC. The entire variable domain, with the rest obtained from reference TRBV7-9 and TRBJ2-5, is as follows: DTGVSQNPRHKITKRGQNVTFRCDPISEHNRLYWYRQTLGQGPEFLTYFQNEAQLEKSRLLSDRFSAERPKGSFSTLEIQRTEQGDSAMYLCASSPNRNQETQYFGPGTRLLVL.

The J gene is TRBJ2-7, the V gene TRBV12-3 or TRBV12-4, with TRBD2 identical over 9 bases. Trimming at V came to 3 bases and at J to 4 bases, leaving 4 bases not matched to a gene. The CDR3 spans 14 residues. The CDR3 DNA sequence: TGTGCCAGCAGTTTGTACCTAGCGGGATACGAGCAGTACTTC. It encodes CASSLYLAGYEQYF.

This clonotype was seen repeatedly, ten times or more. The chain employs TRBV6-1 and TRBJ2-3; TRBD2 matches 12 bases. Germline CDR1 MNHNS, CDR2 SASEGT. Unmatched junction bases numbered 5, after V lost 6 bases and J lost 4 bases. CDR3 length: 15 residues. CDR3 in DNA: TGTGCCAGCAGAGTGGGACTAGCGGGTGCAGATACGCAGTATTTT. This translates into CASRVGLAGADTQYF.

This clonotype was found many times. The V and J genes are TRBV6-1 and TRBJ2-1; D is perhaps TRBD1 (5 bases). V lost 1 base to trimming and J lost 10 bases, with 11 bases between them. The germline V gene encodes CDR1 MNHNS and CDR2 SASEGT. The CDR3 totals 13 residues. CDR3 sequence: CASSEVAQAEQFF. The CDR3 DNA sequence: TGTGCCAGCAGTGAAGTAGCACAGGCGGAGCAGTTCTTC.

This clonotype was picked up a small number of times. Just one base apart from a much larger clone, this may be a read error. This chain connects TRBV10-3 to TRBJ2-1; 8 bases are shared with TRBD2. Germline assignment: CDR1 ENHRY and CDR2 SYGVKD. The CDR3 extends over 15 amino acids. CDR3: CASREIAGGYSEQFF. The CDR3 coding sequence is TGTGCCAGCAGGGAAATCGCGGGAGGCTACAGTGAGCAGTTCTTC.

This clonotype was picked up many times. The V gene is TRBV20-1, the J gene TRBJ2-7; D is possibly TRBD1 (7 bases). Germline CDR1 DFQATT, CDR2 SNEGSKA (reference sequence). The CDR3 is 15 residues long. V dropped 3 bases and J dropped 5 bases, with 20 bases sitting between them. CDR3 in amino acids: CSASGGFGQGDEQYF. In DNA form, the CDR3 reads TGCAGTGCTAGTGGGGGGTTCGGGCAGGGGGACGAGCAGTACTTC.

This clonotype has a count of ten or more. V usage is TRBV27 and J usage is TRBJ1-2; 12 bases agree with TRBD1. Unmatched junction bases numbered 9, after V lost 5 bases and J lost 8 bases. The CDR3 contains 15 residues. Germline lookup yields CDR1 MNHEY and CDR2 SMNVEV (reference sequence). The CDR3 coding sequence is TGTGCCAGCAGTGCGCCGGGACAGGGGGCGGAGGGCTACACCTTC. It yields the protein CASSAPGQGAEGYTF.

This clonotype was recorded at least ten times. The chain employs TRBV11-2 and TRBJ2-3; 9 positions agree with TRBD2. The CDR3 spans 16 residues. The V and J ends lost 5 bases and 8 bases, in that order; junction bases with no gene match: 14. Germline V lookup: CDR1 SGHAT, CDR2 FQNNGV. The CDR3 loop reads CASSQQTSGKRSTQYF. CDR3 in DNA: TGTGCCAGCAGCCAACAGACTAGCGGCAAAAGAAGTACGCAGTATTTT. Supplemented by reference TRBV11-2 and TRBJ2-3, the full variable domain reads EAGVAQSPRYKIIEKRQSVAFWCNPISGHATLYWYQQILGQGPKLLIQFQNNGVVDDSQLPKDRFSAERLKGVDSTLKIQPAKLEDSAVYLCASSQQTSGKRSTQYFGPGTRLTVL.

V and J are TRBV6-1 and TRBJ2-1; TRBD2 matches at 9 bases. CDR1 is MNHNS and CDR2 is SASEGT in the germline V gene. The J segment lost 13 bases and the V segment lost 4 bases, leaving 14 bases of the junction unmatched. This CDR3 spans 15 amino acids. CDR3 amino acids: CASSVGGGLAGPQFF. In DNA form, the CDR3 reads TGTGCCAGCAGTGTGGGGGGGGGACTAGCTGGACCCCAGTTCTTC.

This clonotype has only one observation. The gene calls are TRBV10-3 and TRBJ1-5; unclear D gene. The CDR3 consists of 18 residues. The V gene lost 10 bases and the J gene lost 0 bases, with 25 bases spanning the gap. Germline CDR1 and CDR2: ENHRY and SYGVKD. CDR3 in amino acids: CASSPSGRSTYSNQPQHF. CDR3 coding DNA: TGTGCCAGCTCACCCTCCGGACGGAGCACTTATAGCAATCAGCCCCAGCATTTT.

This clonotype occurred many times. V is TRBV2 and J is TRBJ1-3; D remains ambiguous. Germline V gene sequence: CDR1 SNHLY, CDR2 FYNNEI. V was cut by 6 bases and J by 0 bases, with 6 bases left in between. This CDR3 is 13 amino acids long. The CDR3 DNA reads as TGTGCCAGCAGCGCAGACTCTGGAAACACCATATATTTT. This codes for CASSADSGNTIYF.

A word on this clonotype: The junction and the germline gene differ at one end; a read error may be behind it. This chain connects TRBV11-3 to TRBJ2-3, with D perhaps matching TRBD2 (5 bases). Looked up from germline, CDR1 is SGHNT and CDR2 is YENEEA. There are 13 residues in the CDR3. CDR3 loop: CASSPDYTDAQYF. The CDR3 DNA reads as TGTGCCAGCAGCCCCGACTACACAGATGCGCAGTATTTT.

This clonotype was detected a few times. CDR3 DNA sequence: TGTGCCATCAGTTCATCCGGGGGGACAGGGGCCTGGAGTAACTATGGCTACACCTTC. Protein sequence: CAISSSGGTGAWSNYGYTF. This chain uses TRBV10-3 with TRBJ1-2; 10 bases are a match to TRBD1. Trimming removed 5 bases from V and 1 base from J; junction bases left unmatched: 16. CDR3 size: 19 residues. From germline, CDR1 is ENHRY and CDR2 SYGVKD.

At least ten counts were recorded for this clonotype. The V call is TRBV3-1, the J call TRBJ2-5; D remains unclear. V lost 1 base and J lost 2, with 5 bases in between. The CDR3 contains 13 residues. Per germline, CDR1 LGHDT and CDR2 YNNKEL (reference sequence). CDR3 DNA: TGTGCCAGCAGCCAAGGAACTCAAGAGACCCAGTACTTC. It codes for CASSQGTQETQYF.

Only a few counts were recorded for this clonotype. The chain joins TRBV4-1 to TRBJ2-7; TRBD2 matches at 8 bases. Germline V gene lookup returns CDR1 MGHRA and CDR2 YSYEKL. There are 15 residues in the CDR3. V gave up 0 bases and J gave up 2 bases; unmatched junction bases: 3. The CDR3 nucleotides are TGCGCCAGCAGCCAAGAACCCGGGGGGGCCTACGAGCAGTACTTC. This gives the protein CASSQEPGGAYEQYF.

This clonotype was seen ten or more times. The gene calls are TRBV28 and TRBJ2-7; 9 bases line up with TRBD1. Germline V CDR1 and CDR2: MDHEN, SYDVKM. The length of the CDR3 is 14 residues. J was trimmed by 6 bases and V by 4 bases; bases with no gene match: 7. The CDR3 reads CASSYATGGGEQYF. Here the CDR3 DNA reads TGTGCCAGCAGTTATGCGACAGGGGGAGGCGAGCAGTACTTC.

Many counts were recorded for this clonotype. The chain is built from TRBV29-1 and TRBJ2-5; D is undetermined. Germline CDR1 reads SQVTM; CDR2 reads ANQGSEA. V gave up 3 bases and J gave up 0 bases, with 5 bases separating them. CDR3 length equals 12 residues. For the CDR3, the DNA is TGCAGCGTTGAGGCCAACCAAGAGACCCAGTACTTC. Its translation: CSVEANQETQYF.

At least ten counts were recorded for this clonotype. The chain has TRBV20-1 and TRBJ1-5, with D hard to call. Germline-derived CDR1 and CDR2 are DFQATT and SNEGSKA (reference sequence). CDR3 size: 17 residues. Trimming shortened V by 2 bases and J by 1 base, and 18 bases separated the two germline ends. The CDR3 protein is CSARSGVGRGSNQPQHF. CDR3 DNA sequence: TGCAGTGCTAGATCCGGGGTGGGGAGAGGCAGCAATCAGCCCCAGCATTTT.

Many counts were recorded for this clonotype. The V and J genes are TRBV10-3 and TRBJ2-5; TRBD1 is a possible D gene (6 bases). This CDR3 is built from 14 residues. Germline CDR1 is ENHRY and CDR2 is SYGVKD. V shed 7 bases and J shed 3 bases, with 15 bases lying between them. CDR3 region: CAIKEAGVKETQYF. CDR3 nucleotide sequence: TGTGCCATCAAGGAGGCAGGGGTTAAAGAGACCCAGTACTTC.

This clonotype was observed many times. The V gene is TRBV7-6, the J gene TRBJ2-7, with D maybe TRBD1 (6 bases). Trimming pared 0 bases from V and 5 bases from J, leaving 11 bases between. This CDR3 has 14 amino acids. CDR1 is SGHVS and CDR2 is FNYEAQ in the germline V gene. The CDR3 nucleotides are TGTGCCAGCAGCTTAGCTACAGGGTTAGACGAGCAGTACTTC. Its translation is CASSLATGLDEQYF.

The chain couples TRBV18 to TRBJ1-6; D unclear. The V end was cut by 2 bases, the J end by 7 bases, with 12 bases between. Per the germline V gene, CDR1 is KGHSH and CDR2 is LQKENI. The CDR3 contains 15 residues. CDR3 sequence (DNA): TGTGCCAGCTCACCAAGGCCGCCGCCAAATTCACCCCTCCACTTT. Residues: CASSPRPPPNSPLHF.

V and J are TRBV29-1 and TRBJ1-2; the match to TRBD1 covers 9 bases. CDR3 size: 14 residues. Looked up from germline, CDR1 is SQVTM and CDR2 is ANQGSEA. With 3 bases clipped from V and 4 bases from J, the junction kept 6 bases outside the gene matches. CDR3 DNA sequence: TGCAGCGTTGAGGGCGGACAGGGGCTCTATGGCTACACCTTC. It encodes CSVEGGQGLYGYTF.

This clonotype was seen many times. The CDR3 sequence: CASVRDGNSNYGYTF. CDR3 DNA: TGTGCCAGCGTTCGGGACGGAAACTCTAACTATGGCTACACCTTC. This chain connects TRBV6-1 to TRBJ1-2, with a weak D call TRBD1 (5 bases). The CDR3 covers 15 residues. The V gene's germline CDR1 is MNHNS and CDR2 SASEGT. The V gene lost 8 bases and the J gene lost 0 bases, with 16 bases spanning the gap.